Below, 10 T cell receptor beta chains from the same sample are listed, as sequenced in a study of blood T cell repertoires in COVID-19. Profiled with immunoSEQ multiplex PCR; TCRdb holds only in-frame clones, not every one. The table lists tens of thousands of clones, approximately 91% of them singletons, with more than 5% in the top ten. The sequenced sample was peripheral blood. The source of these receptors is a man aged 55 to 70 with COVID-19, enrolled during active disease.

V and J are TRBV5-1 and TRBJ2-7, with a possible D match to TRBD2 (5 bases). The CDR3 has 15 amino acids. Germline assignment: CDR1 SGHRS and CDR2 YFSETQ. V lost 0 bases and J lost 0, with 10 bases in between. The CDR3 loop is CASSLGVAISYEQYF. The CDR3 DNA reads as TGCGCCAGCAGCTTGGGAGTAGCGATCTCCTACGAGCAGTACTTC.

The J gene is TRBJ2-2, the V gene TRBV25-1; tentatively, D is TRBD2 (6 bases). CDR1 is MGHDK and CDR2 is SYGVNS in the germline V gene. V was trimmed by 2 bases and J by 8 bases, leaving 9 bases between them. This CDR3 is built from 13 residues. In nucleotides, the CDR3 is TGTGCCAGCAGTGAAACTAGCTGGGGGGAGCTGTTTTTT. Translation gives CASSETSWGELFF. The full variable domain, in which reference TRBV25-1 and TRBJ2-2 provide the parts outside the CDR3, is EADIYQTPRYLVIGTGKKITLECSQTMGHDKMYWYQQDPGMELHLIHYSYGVNSTEKGDLSSESTVSRIRTEHFPLTLESARPSHTSQYLCASSETSWGELFFGEGSRLTVL.

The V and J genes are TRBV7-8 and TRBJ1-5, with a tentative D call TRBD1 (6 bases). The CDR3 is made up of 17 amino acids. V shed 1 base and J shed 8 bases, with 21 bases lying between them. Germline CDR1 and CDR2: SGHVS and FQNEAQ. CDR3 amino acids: CASSLVGGRPGGKPQHF. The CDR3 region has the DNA TGTGCCAGCAGCTTAGTCGGGGGGCGCCCAGGCGGAAAGCCCCAGCATTTT.

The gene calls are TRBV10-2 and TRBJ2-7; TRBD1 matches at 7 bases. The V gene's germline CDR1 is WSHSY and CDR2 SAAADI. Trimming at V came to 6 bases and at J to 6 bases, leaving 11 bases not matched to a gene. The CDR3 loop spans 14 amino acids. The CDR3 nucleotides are TGCGCCAGCAGCCCCGGGACAGTCCTCTTCGAGCAGTACTTC. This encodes CASSPGTVLFEQYF.

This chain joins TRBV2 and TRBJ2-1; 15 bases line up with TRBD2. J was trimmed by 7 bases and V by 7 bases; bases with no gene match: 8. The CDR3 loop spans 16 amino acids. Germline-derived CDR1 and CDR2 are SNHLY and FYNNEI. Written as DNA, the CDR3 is TGTGCCAGCACTAGGACTAGCGGGAGGGCCTCAAATGAGCAGTTCTTC. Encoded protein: CASTRTSGRASNEQFF.

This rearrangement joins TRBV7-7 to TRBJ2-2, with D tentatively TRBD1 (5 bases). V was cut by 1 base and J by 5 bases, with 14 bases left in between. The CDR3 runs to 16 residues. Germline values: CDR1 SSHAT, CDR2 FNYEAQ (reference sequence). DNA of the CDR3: TGTGCCAGCAGCTTAGAATTGGAATCAGGGACCGGGGAGCTGTTTTTT. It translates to CASSLELESGTGELFF.

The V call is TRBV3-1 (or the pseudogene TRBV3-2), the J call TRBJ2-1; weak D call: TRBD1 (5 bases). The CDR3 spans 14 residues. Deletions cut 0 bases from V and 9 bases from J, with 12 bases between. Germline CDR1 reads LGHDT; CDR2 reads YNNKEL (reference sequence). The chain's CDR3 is CASSQEPGFGEQFF. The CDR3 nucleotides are TGTGCCAGCAGCCAAGAACCAGGGTTCGGTGAGCAGTTCTTC.

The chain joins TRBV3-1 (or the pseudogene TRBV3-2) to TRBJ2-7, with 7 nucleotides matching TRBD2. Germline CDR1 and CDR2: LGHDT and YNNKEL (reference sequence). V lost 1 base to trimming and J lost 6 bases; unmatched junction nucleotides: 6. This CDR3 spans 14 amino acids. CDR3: CASSQGTSGGEQYF. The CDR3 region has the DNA TGTGCCAGCAGCCAAGGGACTAGTGGGGGCGAGCAGTACTTC.

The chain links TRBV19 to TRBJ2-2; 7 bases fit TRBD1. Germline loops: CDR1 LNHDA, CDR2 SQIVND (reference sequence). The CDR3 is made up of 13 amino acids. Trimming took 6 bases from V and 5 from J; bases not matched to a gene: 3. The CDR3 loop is CASSRQGTGELFF. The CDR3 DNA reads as TGTGCCAGTAGCAGACAGGGAACCGGGGAGCTGTTTTTT.

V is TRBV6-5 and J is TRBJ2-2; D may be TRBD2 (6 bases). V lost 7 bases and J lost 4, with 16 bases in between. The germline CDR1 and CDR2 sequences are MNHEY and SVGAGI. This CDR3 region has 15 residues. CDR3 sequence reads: CASTPGERITGELFF. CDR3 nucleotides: TGTGCCAGCACCCCGGGAGAGAGGATCACCGGGGAGCTGTTTTTT.